This TCR beta chain is from a study of blood T cells in healthy people across ages. A sample-barcoded 5' primer and a J-beta primer mix were used in a second PCR of roughly 7 to 11 cycles. TCRdb fed the 5' RACE reads into MiXCR, producing one record per CDR3 protein. The table shows 1.5 million to 2 million distinct CDR3 sequences, with approximately 28% occurring only once. All donors came from Russia, were Caucasian and healthy, and spanned ages roughly 6 to 95. No fewer than 6 micrograms of total RNA were isolated from every sample. Note on this clonotype: The target antigen is unknown.

Study outcomes and limitations: Comparison with aged donors showed that long-lived donors had more naive CD4+ cells and higher diversity.

The CDR3 covers 14 residues. Trimming left V 1 base short and J 1 base short, with 7 bases between. CDR1 LGHDT and CDR2 YNNKEL come from the germline V gene (reference sequence). This receptor was taken from a woman in her twenties or thirties in good health. The source material was blood. The chain joins TRBV3-1 to TRBJ1-1, with D perhaps matching TRBD1 (6 bases). The DNA for the CDR3 is TGTGCCAGCAGCCAAGTGGGGGCGAACACTGAAGCTTTCTTT. Residues: CASSQVGANTEAFF.